These 9 T cell receptor beta chains were sequenced from one sample in a study of blood T cell repertoires in COVID-19. Assay used: immunoSEQ multiplex PCR; TCRdb lists only in-frame clones, some missing. Among fewer than 250,000 clones listed, 70% to 85% were seen once. The sample taken for sequencing was PBMCs or T cells enriched from blood (not recorded which). These TCRs come from a man between 60 and 75 years old who had recovered from COVID-19.

The gene calls are TRBV6-1 and TRBJ1-3; D unclear. Germline CDR1 and CDR2: MNHNS and SASEGT. The V end lost 3 bases, the J end lost 7 bases, and 10 bases lay between the germline ends. The CDR3 has 13 amino acids. For the CDR3, the DNA is TGTGCCAGCAGTGACGTGAGGGAGAACACCATATATTTT. Translating gives CASSDVRENTIYF.

This clone was detected only a few times. This rearrangement joins TRBV11-3 to TRBJ1-2, with D possibly being TRBD1 (6 bases). The CDR3 extends over 15 amino acids. The V end lost 3 bases, the J end lost 4 bases, and 15 bases lay between the germline ends. Per germline, CDR1 SGHNT and CDR2 YENEEA. Here the CDR3 DNA reads TGTGCCAGCAGCTTGGGGGGGGACAACAGCTATGGCTACACCTTC. It specifies CASSLGGDNSYGYTF.

The chain is built from TRBV19 and TRBJ1-2; TRBD1 matches at 10 bases. V lost 4 bases to trimming and J lost 7 bases; unmatched junction nucleotides: 6. This CDR3 has 14 residues. Germline CDR1 LNHDA, CDR2 SQIVND (reference sequence). The CDR3 nucleotides are TGTGCCAGTAGTAGACAGGGGGCGAGGGCTGGCTACACCTTC. Translated, it gives CASSRQGARAGYTF.

This clone was seen only once. The chain has TRBV19 and TRBJ1-3; perhaps TRBD1 as D (6 bases). The germline gives CDR1 LNHDA, CDR2 SQIVND (reference sequence). The CDR3 is 14 amino acids. Between the trimmed V and J ends, which lost 6 bases and 4 bases, there was a span of 13 bases. The CDR3, as DNA: TGTGCCAGTAGAAGACAGGTAGACGGAAACACCATATATTTT. It specifies CASRRQVDGNTIYF.

The chain joins TRBV18 to TRBJ1-2, with TRBD1 matching 7 bases. Trimming at V came to 2 bases and at J to 3 bases, leaving 3 bases not matched to a gene. Germline loops: CDR1 KGHSH, CDR2 LQKENI. The CDR3 covers 14 residues. CDR3 nucleotides: TGTGCCAGCTCACCAGCCGACAGGGACTATGGCTACACCTTC. It encodes CASSPADRDYGYTF.

This clone was seen a handful of times. This chain links TRBV15 with TRBJ1-6, with D uncertain. The CDR3 runs to 15 residues. Between the trimmed V and J ends, which lost 0 bases and 10 bases, there was a span of 13 bases. Germline values: CDR1 LNHNV, CDR2 YYDKDF (reference sequence). The CDR3 bases are TGTGCCACCAGCAGAGATTTAGGGAGGAGCTCACCCCTCCACTTT. Translated: CATSRDLGRSSPLHF.

The genes are TRBV7-2 and TRBJ2-3; possibly TRBD1 for D (6 bases). CDR3 length: 15 amino acids. Trimming pared 5 bases from V and 4 bases from J, leaving 16 bases between. Germline CDR1 is SGHTA and CDR2 is FQGNSA. CDR3 residues: CASSPKGGLADTQYF. The DNA of the CDR3 is TGTGCCAGCAGCCCAAAAGGGGGATTGGCAGATACGCAGTATTTT.

The chain has TRBV3-1 (or the pseudogene TRBV3-2) and TRBJ1-3, with a weak D call TRBD1 (5 bases). V lost 0 bases, J lost 4 bases, and 13 bases lay in between. Germline V gene sequence: CDR1 LGHDT, CDR2 YNNKEL (reference sequence). The CDR3 runs 16 residues. CDR3 region: CASSQELGRAGNTIYF. In DNA, the CDR3 is TGTGCCAGCAGCCAAGAATTGGGCAGGGCCGGAAACACCATATATTTT.

The genes are TRBV27 and TRBJ2-5; 7 bases map to TRBD1. Germline CDR1 reads MNHEY; CDR2 reads SMNVEV (reference sequence). The CDR3 covers 14 residues. V dropped 6 bases and J dropped 0; count of bases not matched to a gene: 4. This chain's CDR3 is CASSTDRDQETQYF. In nucleotides, the CDR3 is TGTGCCAGCAGCACAGACAGGGACCAAGAGACCCAGTACTTC.